This passage covers 23 T cell receptor beta chains from one sample sequenced in a study of shared T cell receptors in the human thymus. Profiling relied on immunoSEQ multiplex PCR, and the TCRdb table lists in-frame clones only, not all of them. Among 700,000 or so clones listed, approximately 85% were seen once. These data were likewise used in another study, on human thymus T cells.

The sample taken for sequencing was thymocytes. Every receptor here comes from a girl in the first two years of life with a congenital heart defect.

The chain uses TRBV6-6 and TRBJ1-5; D is uncertain. This CDR3 is built from 14 residues. Trimming left V 2 bases short and J 0 bases short, with 5 bases between. CDR1 is MNHNY and CDR2 is SVGAGI in the germline V gene (reference sequence). CDR3 sequence (DNA): TGTGCCAGCAGTTACAACTATAGCAATCAGCCCCAGCATTTT. Translated, it gives CASSYNYSNQPQHF.

The chain recombines TRBV7-9 with TRBJ2-3; 10 nucleotides line up with TRBD2. V dropped 4 bases and J dropped 6; count of bases not matched to a gene: 16. Germline V CDR1 and CDR2: SEHNR, FQNEAQ (reference sequence). This CDR3 contains 18 residues. CDR3 nucleotides: TGTGCCAGCAGCTCTAATCCCTGGAGCGGGGGGGTCGGGGATACGCAGTATTTT. The encoded protein is CASSSNPWSGGVGDTQYF. The full variable domain, its missing parts supplied by reference TRBV7-9 and TRBJ2-3, is DTGVSQNPRHKITKRGQNVTFRCDPISEHNRLYWYRQTLGQGPEFLTYFQNEAQLEKSRLLSDRFSAERPKGSFSTLEIQRTEQGDSAMYLCASSSNPWSGGVGDTQYFGPGTRLTVL.

The chain uses TRBV19 and TRBJ2-3; the match to TRBD2 covers 8 bases. CDR3 length equals 13 residues. Losses at the gene ends were 7 bases for V and 6 bases for J; bases not matched to a gene: 6. CDR1 LNHDA and CDR2 SQIVND come from the germline V gene (reference sequence). The DNA for the CDR3 is TGTGCCAGTATCGGGGGGGGGTTGGATACGCAGTATTTT. Translating it yields CASIGGGLDTQYF.

DNA of the CDR3: TGTGCCACCAGCGGGGGGGCCTACAATGAGCAGTTCTTC. It specifies CATSGGAYNEQFF. The chain uses TRBV15 and TRBJ2-1, with 7 bases matching TRBD2. This CDR3 is 13 amino acids long. J lost 2 bases, V lost 5 bases, and 0 bases had no gene match. CDR1 is LNHNV and CDR2 is YYDKDF in the germline V gene (reference sequence).

The rearrangement uses TRBV19 and TRBJ1-1; D unresolved. V gave up 5 bases and J gave up 3 bases, with 19 bases separating them. CDR1 is LNHDA and CDR2 is SQIVND in the germline V gene (reference sequence). The CDR3 is 16 residues long. CDR3 residues: CASSAATPPDDTEAFF. The CDR3 DNA is TGTGCCAGTAGTGCTGCGACACCCCCTGACGACACTGAAGCTTTCTTT.

This chain joins TRBV5-6 and TRBJ2-7; 8 bases are a match to TRBD2. Germline CDR1 SGHDT, CDR2 YYEEEE. The CDR3 totals 18 residues. With 2 bases clipped from V and 7 bases from J, the junction kept 20 bases outside the gene matches. The CDR3 is CASSFFEWGGGPLGEQYF. CDR3 nucleotides: TGTGCCAGCAGCTTTTTCGAGTGGGGCGGGGGGCCGTTGGGGGAGCAGTACTTC.

The rearrangement joins TRBV18 to TRBJ1-2; D perhaps matches TRBD1 (5 bases). Germline V gene data show CDR1 as KGHSH and CDR2 as LQKENI. The CDR3 extends over 18 amino acids. Deletions cut 0 bases from V and 4 bases from J, with 21 bases between. CDR3 DNA sequence: TGTGCCAGCTCACCACCGGCGAGGGGCTCGGGAGTGCCCTATGGCTACACCTTC. Protein: CASSPPARGSGVPYGYTF. The whole variable domain, remainder taken from reference TRBV18 and TRBJ1-2, is NAGVMQNPRHLVRRRGQEARLRCSPMKGHSHVYWYRQLPEEGLKFMVYLQKENIIDESGMPKERFSAEFPKEGPSILRIQQVVRGDSAAYFCASSPPARGSGVPYGYTFGSGTRLTVV.

This chain connects TRBV27 to TRBJ1-1; 7 positions agree with TRBD1. This CDR3 comprises 17 residues. With V trimmed by 0 bases and J by 3 bases, 10 bases remained unmatched. Per the germline V gene, CDR1 is MNHEY and CDR2 is SMNVEV (reference sequence). The CDR3 region is CASSLSREDRVDTEAFF. CDR3 DNA sequence: TGTGCCAGCAGTTTATCGAGAGAAGACAGGGTGGACACTGAAGCTTTCTTT.

The rearrangement uses TRBV9 and TRBJ1-1, with D maybe TRBD1 (5 bases). CDR1 is SGDLS and CDR2 is YYNGEE in the germline V gene. This CDR3 region has 15 residues. Trimming cost V 0 bases and J 1 base, with 10 bases left between them. The CDR3 region has the DNA TGTGCCAGCAGCGTAGAAACAGGAGAGAACACTGAAGCTTTCTTT. Its protein product is CASSVETGENTEAFF.

V is TRBV19 and J is TRBJ1-6, with D hard to call. The CDR3 has 16 residues. Germline assignment: CDR1 LNHDA and CDR2 SQIVND (reference sequence). Trimming shortened V by 5 bases and J by 7 bases, and 18 bases separated the two germline ends. The chain's CDR3 is CASSPIITVGNSPLHF. The CDR3 DNA is TGTGCCAGTAGTCCCATTATTACTGTCGGGAATTCACCCCTCCACTTT. Full variable domain (outside the CDR3, taken from reference TRBV19 and TRBJ1-6): DGGITQSPKYLFRKEGQNVTLSCEQNLNHDAMYWYRQDPGQGLRLIYYSQIVNDFQKGDIAEGYSVSREKKESFPLTVTSAQKNPTAFYLCASSPIITVGNSPLHFGNGTRLTVT.

Details on this clone: This sample includes further DNA sequences coding for the same CDR3. This chain links TRBV5-6 with TRBJ1-1, with a weak D call TRBD1 (6 bases). V lost 1 base, J lost 0 bases, and 13 bases lay in between. The CDR3 sequence is 16 residues long. Germline lookup yields CDR1 SGHDT and CDR2 YYEEEE. In DNA form, the CDR3 reads TGTGCCAGCAGCTTGCGGCAGGGGCGAATGAACACTGAAGCTTTCTTT. Encoded protein: CASSLRQGRMNTEAFF.

The rearrangement links TRBV4-1 to TRBJ2-2; the match to TRBD2 covers 9 bases. The CDR3 is 16 amino acids. The germline V gene encodes CDR1 MGHRA and CDR2 YSYEKL. J was trimmed by 1 base and V by 0 bases; bases with no gene match: 0. The CDR3 is CASSQELAGNTGELFF. The CDR3 DNA reads as TGCGCCAGCAGCCAAGAACTAGCGGGGAACACCGGGGAGCTGTTTTTT.

This clone appeared a few times. The chain has TRBV29-1 and TRBJ2-5; 8 nucleotides match TRBD2. V lost 6 bases, J lost 5 bases, and 5 bases stayed unmatched. This CDR3 has 12 residues. Germline CDR1 is SQVTM and CDR2 is ANQGSEA. The chain's CDR3 is CSVRLAMETQYF. The DNA for the CDR3 is TGCAGCGTGAGACTAGCGATGGAGACCCAGTACTTC.

The chain joins TRBV4-1 to TRBJ2-3; D is perhaps TRBD1 (6 bases). The CDR3 sequence is 16 residues long. V was trimmed by 0 bases and J by 0 bases, leaving 10 bases between them. Looked up from germline, CDR1 is MGHRA and CDR2 is YSYEKL. The CDR3 is CASSQDAGQSTDTQYF. The CDR3 region has the DNA TGCGCCAGCAGCCAAGATGCTGGACAGAGCACAGATACGCAGTATTTT.

This sequence joins TRBV11-2 and TRBJ1-6; no definite D call. V shed 0 bases and J shed 8 bases, with 11 bases lying between them. There are 15 residues in the CDR3. Germline lookup yields CDR1 SGHAT and CDR2 FQNNGV. The CDR3: CASSLDRPADSPLHF. Written as DNA, the CDR3 is TGTGCCAGCAGCTTAGACAGGCCGGCTGATTCACCCCTCCACTTT.

The chain joins TRBV7-2 to TRBJ2-7, with 8 positions matching TRBD1. V dropped 5 bases and J dropped 3; count of bases not matched to a gene: 9. This CDR3 contains 15 residues. CDR1 SGHTA and CDR2 FQGNSA come from the germline V gene. CDR3 protein: CASSTPDRAFYEQYF. DNA of the CDR3: TGTGCCAGCAGCACACCGGACAGGGCTTTCTACGAGCAGTACTTC. Variable domain in full (rest from reference TRBV7-2 and TRBJ2-7): GAGVSQSPSNKVTEKGKDVELRCDPISGHTALYWYRQSLGQGLEFLIYFQGNSAPDKSGLPSDRFSAERTGGSVSTLTIQRTQQEDSAVYLCASSTPDRAFYEQYFGPGTRLTVT.

For the CDR3, the DNA is TGTGCCACCAGCAGTCGACAGGTGTCACCCTATGGCTACACCTTC. This codes for CATSSRQVSPYGYTF. The rearrangement links TRBV15 to TRBJ1-2; D might be TRBD1 (6 bases). The germline V and J ends were trimmed by 3 bases and 4 bases, with 15 bases remaining between them. Germline CDR1 is LNHNV and CDR2 is YYDKDF (reference sequence). This CDR3 region has 15 residues.

This chain connects TRBV28 to TRBJ1-2; 8 bases agree with TRBD1. J lost 0 bases, V lost 7 bases, and 10 bases had no gene match. The germline V gene has CDR1 MDHEN and CDR2 SYDVKM. This CDR3 has 16 amino acids. The CDR3 coding sequence is TGTGCCAGCACCGAACCACAACAGGGGGCTAACTATGGCTACACCTTC. Encoded protein: CASTEPQQGANYGYTF.

This clone has just a few counts. This chain connects TRBV19 to TRBJ2-6; the D gene is possibly TRBD2 (6 bases). This CDR3 contains 15 residues. Germline V gene data show CDR1 as LNHDA and CDR2 as SQIVND (reference sequence). The germline V and J ends were trimmed by 3 bases and 5 bases, with 11 bases remaining between them. DNA of the CDR3: TGTGCCAGTAGTATGAACGGGGGAAGGGCCAACGTCCTGACTTTC. Its translation is CASSMNGGRANVLTF.

The chain links TRBV12-5 to TRBJ1-6; D is unresolved. The CDR3 extends over 18 amino acids. Germline CDR1 is LGHNT and CDR2 is FRNRAP. The ends were cut back, 0 bases at V and 1 base at J, with 13 bases in the middle. The CDR3 region has the DNA TGTGCTAGTGGTTTGGTACCGACGACGGGGTCCTATAATTCACCCCTCCACTTT. This translates into CASGLVPTTGSYNSPLHF. Full variable domain (missing parts from reference TRBV12-5 and TRBJ1-6): DARVTQTPRHKVTEMGQEVTMRCQPILGHNTVFWYRQTMMQGLELLAYFRNRAPLDDSGMPKDRFSAEMPDATLATLKIQPSEPRDSAVYFCASGLVPTTGSYNSPLHFGNGTRLTVT.

The chain recombines TRBV28 with TRBJ1-1; D may be TRBD1 (5 bases). Trimming stripped 6 bases from V and 0 bases from J, with 11 bases between. This CDR3 comprises 14 residues. Germline V lookup: CDR1 MDHEN, CDR2 SYDVKM. The CDR3 loop is CASRQTVMNTEAFF. The CDR3, as DNA: TGTGCCAGCAGACAGACAGTGATGAACACTGAAGCTTTCTTT.

The chain has TRBV28 and TRBJ2-7, with 7 bases identical to TRBD2. From germline, CDR1 is MDHEN and CDR2 SYDVKM. The CDR3 contains 14 residues. The V and J ends lost 6 bases and 0 bases, in that order; junction bases with no gene match: 5. This CDR3 reads CASRVGGNSYEQYF. CDR3 nucleotide sequence: TGTGCCAGCAGGGTGGGGGGGAACTCCTACGAGCAGTACTTC.

The chain recombines TRBV7-6 with TRBJ1-2, with 10 bases matching TRBD1. CDR1 SGHVS and CDR2 FNYEAQ come from the germline V gene. The CDR3 consists of 17 residues. The V segment lost 1 base and the J segment 8 bases; nucleotides outside the gene matches: 13. The chain's CDR3 is CASSLGRRDRGGRGYTF. The CDR3 coding sequence is TGTGCCAGCAGCTTAGGTCGGCGGGACAGGGGAGGGAGAGGCTACACCTTC.